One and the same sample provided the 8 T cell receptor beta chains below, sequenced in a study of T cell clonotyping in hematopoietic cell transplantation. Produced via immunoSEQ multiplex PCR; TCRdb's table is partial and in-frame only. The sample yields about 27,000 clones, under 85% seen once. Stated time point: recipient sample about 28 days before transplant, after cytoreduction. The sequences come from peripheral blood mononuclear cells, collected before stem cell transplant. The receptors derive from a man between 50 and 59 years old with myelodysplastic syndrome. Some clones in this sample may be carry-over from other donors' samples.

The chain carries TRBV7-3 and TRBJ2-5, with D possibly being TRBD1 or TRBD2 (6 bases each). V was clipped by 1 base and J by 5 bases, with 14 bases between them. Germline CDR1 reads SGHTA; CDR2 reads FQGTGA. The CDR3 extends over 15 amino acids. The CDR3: CASSLRGAPGETQYF. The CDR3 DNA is TGTGCCAGCAGCTTAAGGGGGGCCCCGGGGGAGACCCAGTACTTC.

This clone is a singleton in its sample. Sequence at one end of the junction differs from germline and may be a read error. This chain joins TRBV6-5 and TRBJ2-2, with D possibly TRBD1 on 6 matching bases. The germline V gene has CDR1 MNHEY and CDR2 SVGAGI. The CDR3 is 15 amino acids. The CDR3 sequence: CASRDIRQATGELFF. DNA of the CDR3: TGTGCCAGCAGGGATATACGACAGGCCACCGGAGAGCTGTTTTTT.

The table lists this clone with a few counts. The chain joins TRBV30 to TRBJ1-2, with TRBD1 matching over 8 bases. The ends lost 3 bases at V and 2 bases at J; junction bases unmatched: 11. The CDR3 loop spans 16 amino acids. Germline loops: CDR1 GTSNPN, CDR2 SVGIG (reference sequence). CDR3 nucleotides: TGTGCCTGGAGGAGGGGGACAGGAACCCGAAACTATGGCTACACCTTC. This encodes CAWRRGTGTRNYGYTF.

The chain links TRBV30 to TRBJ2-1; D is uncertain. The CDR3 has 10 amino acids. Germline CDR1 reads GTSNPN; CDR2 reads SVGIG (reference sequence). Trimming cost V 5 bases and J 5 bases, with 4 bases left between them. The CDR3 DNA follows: TGTGCCTGGGATGACAATGAGCAGTTCTTC. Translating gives CAWDDNEQFF.

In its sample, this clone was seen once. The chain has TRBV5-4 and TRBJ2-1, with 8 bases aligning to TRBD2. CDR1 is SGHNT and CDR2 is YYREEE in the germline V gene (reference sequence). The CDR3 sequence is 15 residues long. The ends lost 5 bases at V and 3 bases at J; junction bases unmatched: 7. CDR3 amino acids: CASRDIAGFYNEQFF. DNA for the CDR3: TGTGCCAGCAGAGATATAGCGGGATTCTACAATGAGCAGTTCTTC.

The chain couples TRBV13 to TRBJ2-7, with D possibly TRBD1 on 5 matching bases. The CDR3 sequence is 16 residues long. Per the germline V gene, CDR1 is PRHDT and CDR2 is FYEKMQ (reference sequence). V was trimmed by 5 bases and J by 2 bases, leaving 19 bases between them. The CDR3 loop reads CASSPQGNPLPYEQYF. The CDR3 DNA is TGTGCCAGCAGCCCCCAGGGAAATCCTCTACCCTACGAGCAGTACTTC.

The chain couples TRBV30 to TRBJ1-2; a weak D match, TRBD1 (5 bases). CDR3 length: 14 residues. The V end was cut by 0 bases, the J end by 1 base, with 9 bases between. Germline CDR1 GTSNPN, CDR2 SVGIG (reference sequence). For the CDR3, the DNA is TGTGCCTGGAGTGTCTACAGGATTAACTATGGCTACACCTTC. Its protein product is CAWSVYRINYGYTF.

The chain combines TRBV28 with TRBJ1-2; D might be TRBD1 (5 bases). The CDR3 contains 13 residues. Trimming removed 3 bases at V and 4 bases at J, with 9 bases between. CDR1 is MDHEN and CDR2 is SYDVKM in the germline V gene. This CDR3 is CASSFGAPYGYTF. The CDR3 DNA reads TGTGCCAGCAGTTTCGGGGCGCCCTATGGCTACACCTTC.